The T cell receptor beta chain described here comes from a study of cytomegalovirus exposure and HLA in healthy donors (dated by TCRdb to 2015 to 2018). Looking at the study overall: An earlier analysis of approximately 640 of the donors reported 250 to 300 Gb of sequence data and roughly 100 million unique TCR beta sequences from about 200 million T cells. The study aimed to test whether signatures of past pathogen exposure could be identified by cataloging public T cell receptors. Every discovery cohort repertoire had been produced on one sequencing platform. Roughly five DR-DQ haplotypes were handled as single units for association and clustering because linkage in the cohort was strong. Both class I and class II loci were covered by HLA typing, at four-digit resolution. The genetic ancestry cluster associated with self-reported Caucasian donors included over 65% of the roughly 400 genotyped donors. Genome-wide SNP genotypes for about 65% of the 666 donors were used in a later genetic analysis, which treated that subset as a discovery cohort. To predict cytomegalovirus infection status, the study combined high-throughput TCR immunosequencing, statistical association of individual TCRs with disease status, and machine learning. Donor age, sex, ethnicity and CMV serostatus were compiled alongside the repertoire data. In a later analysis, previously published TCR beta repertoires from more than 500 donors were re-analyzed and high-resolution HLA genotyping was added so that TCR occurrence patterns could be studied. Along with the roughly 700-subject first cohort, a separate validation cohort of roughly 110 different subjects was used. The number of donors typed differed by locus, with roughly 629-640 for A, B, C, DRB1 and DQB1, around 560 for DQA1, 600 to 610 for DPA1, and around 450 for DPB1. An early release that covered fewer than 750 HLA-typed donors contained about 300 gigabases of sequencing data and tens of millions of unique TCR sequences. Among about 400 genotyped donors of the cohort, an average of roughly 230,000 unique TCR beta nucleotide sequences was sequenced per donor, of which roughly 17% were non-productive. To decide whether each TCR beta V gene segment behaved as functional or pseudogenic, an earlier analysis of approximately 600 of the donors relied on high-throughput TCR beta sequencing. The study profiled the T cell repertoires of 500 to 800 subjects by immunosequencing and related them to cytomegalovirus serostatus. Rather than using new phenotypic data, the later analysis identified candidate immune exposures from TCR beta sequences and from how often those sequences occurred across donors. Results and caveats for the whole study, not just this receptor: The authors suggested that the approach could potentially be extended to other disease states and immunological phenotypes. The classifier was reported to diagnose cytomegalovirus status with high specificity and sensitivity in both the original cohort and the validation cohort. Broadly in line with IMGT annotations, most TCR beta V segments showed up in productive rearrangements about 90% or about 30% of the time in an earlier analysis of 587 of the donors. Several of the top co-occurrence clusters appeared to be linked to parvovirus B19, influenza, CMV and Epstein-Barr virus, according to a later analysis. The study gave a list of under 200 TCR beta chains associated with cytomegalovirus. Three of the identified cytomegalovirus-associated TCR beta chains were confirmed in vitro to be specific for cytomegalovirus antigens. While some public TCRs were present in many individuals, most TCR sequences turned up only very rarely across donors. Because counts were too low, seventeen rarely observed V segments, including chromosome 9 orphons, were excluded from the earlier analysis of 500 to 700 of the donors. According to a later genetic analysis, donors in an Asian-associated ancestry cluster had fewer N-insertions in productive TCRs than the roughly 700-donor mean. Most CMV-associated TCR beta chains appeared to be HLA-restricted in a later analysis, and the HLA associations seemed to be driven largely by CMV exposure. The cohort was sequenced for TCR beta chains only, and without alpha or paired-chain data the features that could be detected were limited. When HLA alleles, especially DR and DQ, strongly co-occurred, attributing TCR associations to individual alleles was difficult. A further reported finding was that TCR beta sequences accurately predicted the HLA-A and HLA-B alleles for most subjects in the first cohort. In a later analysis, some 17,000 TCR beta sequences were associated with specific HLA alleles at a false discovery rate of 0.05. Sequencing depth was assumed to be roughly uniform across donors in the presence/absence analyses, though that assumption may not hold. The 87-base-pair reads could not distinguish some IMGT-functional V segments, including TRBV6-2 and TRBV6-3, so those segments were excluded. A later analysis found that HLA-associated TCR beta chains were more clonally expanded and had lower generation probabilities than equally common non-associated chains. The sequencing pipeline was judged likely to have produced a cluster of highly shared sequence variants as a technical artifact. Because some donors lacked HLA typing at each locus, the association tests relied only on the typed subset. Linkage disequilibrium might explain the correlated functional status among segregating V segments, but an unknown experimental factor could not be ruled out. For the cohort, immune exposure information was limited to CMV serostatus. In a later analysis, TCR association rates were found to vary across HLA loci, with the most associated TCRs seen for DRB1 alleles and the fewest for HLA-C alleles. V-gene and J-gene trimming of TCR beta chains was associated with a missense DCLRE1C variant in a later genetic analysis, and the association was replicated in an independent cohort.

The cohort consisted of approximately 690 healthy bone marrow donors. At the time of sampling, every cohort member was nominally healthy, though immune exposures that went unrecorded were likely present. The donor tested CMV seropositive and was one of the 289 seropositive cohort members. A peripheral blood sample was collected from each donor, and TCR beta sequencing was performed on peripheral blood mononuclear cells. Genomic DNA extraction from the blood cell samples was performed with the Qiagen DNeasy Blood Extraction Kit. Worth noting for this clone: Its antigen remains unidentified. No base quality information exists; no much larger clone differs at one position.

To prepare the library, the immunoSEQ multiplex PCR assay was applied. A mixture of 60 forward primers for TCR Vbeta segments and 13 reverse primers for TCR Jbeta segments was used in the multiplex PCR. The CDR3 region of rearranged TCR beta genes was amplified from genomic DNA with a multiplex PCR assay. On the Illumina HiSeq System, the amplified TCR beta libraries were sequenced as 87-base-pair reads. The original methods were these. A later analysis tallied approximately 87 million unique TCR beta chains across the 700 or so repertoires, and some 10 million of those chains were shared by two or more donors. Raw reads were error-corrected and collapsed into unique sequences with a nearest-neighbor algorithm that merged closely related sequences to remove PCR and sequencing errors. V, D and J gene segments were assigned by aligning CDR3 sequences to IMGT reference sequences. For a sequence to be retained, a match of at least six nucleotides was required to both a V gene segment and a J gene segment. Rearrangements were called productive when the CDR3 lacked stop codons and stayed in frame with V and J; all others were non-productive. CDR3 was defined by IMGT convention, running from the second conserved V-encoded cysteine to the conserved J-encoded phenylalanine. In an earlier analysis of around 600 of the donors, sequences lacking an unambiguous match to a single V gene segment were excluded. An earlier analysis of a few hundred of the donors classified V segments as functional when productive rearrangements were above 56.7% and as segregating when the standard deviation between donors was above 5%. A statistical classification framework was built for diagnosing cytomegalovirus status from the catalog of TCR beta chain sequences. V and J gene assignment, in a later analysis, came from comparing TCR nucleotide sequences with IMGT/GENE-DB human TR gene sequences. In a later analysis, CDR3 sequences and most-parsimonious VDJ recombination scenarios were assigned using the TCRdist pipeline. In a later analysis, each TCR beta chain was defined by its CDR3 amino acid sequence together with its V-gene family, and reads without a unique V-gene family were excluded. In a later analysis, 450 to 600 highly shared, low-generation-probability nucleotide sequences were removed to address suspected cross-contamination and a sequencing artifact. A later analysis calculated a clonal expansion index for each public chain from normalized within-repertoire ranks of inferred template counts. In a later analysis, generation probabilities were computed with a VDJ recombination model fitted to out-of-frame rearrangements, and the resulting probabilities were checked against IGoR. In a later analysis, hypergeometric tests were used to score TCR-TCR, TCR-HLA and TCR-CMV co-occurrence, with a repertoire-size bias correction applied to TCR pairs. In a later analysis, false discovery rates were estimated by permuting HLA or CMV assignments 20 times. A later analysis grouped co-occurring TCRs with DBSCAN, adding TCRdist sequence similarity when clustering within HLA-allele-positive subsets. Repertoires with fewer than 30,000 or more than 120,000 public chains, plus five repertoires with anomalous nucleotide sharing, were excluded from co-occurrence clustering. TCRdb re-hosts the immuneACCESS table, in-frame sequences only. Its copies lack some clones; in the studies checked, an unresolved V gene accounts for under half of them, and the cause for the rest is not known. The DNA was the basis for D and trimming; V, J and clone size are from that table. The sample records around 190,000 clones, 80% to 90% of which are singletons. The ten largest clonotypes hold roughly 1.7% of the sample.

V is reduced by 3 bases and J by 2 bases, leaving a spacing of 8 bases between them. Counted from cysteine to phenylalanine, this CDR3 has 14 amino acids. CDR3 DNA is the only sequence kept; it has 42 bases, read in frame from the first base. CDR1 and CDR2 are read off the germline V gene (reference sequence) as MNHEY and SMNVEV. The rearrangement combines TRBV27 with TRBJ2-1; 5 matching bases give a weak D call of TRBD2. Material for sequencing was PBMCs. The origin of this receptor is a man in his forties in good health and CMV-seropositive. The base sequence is TGTGCCAGCAGTTTGGAGGCACCCTACAATGAGCAGTTCTTC. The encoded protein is CASSLEAPYNEQFF.